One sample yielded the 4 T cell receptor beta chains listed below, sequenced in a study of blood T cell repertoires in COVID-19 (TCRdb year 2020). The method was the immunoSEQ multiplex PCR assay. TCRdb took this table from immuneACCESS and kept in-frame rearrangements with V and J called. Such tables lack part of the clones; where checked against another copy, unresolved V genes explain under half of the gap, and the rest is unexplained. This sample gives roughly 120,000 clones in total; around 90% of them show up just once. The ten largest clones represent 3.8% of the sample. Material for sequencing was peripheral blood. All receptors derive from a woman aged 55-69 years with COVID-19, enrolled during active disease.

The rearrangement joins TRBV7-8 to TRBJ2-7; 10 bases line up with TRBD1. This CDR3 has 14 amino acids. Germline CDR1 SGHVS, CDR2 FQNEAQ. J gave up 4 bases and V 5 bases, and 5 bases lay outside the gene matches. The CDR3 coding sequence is TGTGCCAGCAGCGAGACAGGGGGCGGATACGAGCAGTACTTC. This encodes CASSETGGGYEQYF.

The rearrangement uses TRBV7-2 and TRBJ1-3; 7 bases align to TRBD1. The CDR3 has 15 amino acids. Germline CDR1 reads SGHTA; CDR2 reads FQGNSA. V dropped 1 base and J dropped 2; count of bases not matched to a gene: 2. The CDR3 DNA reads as TGTGCCAGCAGCTTAGTACAGGGGACTGGAAACACCATATATTTT. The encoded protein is CASSLVQGTGNTIYF.

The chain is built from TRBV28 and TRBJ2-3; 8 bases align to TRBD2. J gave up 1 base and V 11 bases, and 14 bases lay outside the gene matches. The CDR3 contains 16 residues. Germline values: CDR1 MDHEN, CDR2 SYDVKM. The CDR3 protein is CAVHVPTREGTDTQYF. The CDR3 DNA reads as TGTGCCGTCCACGTCCCTACGCGGGAGGGCACAGATACGCAGTATTTT.

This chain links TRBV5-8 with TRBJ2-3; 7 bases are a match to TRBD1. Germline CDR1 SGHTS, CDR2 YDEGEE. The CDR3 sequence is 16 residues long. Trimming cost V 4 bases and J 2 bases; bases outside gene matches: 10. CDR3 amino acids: CASSPVWDSLTDTQYF. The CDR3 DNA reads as TGTGCCAGCAGCCCCGTTTGGGACAGCCTCACAGATACGCAGTATTTT.